This T cell receptor beta chain was recovered during a study of shared clonotypes between healthy human individuals. A CD45RA-negative memory subset and a CD45RA+ naive subset were separated from the CD4+ cells. Study observations and caveats: Researchers sampled blood only, noting tissue repertoires likely differ. Estimated clonotype richness was generally higher in naive than memory subsets.

CDR3 length equals 14 residues. Germline V CDR1 and CDR2: MNHEY, SVGAGI. With 6 bases clipped from V and 3 bases from J, the junction kept 6 bases outside the gene matches. In regard to this clone: Its antigen is not identified.

Here immunoSEQ multiplex PCR was the method, and the copy in TCRdb shows in-frame clones only, minus some. This sample has about 2 million clones, with 95% found just once. V gene TRBV6-5 combines with J gene TRBJ2-7; the match to TRBD1 covers 9 bases. This TCR was sampled from a man younger than 35 in good health. Specimen: naive CD4+ T cells sorted from blood. Specified subset: CD45RA+ positively selected. The CDR3 region is CASSRQGEGYEQYF. DNA for the CDR3: TGTGCCAGCAGCAGACAGGGGGAAGGCTACGAGCAGTACTTC.